This T cell receptor beta chain was retrieved from a study of PD-1 blockade in classical Hodgkin lymphoma. Every single patient, without exception, relapsed after autologous stem cell transplantation, and brentuximab vedotin exposure varied. The table came from immunoSEQ multiplex PCR; TCRdb's copy has only in-frame clones and leaves some out. The profile shows 29,000 or so clones, around 67% of them singletons. Trimming cost V 0 bases and J 1 base, with 7 bases left between them. The CDR3 covers 14 residues. The germline CDR1 and CDR2 sequences are MDHEN and SYDVKM. The source material was peripheral blood mononuclear cells (PBMCs), sampled before the second cycle of nivolumab. This TCR was recovered from a human donor with classical Hodgkin lymphoma. The V and J genes are TRBV28 and TRBJ2-7; D is uncertain. For the CDR3, the DNA is TGTGCCAGCAGTTTATGGCCGACATCCTACGAGCAGTACTTC. The encoded protein is CASSLWPTSYEQYF.